What follows are 19 T cell receptor beta chains derived from one specimen sequenced in a study of blood T cells in healthy people across ages. Sample-barcoded 5' priming and a J-beta primer mix drove a second PCR of about 7 to 11 cycles. Each CDR3 protein gets one entry after TCRdb re-called the 5' RACE reads with MiXCR. The profile covers over 600,000 distinct CDR3 sequences, with approximately 40% appearing a single time and 30% taken by the ten largest. Source material: blood. These receptor sequences come from a man older than 75 in good health.

About this clonotype itself: This may be a read error, as it is one base from a much larger clone. This rearrangement joins TRBV3-1 to TRBJ2-5, with D unresolved. CDR1 and CDR2 (germline): LGHDT, YNNKEL (reference sequence). The CDR3 loop spans 13 amino acids. V lost 2 bases, J lost 2 bases, and 6 bases lay in between. The CDR3 spells CASSQQPQETQYF. The CDR3 DNA is TGTGCCAGCAGCCAACAGCCGCAAGAGACCCAGTACTTC.

CDR3: CASSQDWLGAAYEQYF. The CDR3 DNA reads TGCGCCAGCAGCCAAGATTGGTTAGGGGCGGCCTACGAGCAGTACTTC. The chain uses TRBV4-3 and TRBJ2-7, with a tentative D call TRBD1 (5 bases). Germline V gene lookup returns CDR1 LGHNA and CDR2 YSLEER. Trimming left V 0 bases short and J 2 bases short, with 14 bases between. This CDR3 is 16 amino acids long.

The chain couples TRBV7-6 to TRBJ1-4; D unclear. The CDR3 has 15 residues. Trimming took off 1 base at V and 3 bases at J, with 9 bases between the two ends. In germline, CDR1 is SGHVS, CDR2 FNYEAQ. For the CDR3, the DNA is TGTGCCAGCAGCTTAGTCGGCTTCTCTAATGAAAAACTGTTTTTT. Translated, it gives CASSLVGFSNEKLFF.

This chain uses TRBV9 with TRBJ2-1; TRBD1 matches 7 bases. The CDR3 consists of 15 residues. V lost 3 bases, J lost 3 bases, and 6 bases stayed unmatched. Germline CDR1 reads SGDLS; CDR2 reads YYNGEE. The CDR3 reads CASSATGLGYNEQFF. CDR3 DNA sequence: TGTGCCAGCAGCGCGACAGGGTTAGGCTACAATGAGCAGTTCTTC.

The rearrangement joins TRBV7-2 to TRBJ2-3; unclear D gene. The V end was cut by 5 bases, the J end by 2 bases, with 11 bases between. The germline V gene has CDR1 SGHTA and CDR2 FQGNSA. The length of the CDR3 is 14 residues. The CDR3 coding sequence is TGTGCCAGCAGCCAGTATGGGTTCACAGATACGCAGTATTTT. Residues: CASSQYGFTDTQYF.

This clonotype occurred a few times. In DNA form, the CDR3 reads TGCAGTGCTCCCTCGACAGGGAGTAGCGAGACCCAGTACTTC. Translation: CSAPSTGSSETQYF. This chain joins TRBV20-1 and TRBJ2-5, with TRBD1 matching over 7 bases. The CDR3 has 14 amino acids. Germline CDR1 and CDR2: DFQATT and SNEGSKA (reference sequence). Trimming took 5 bases from V and 5 from J; bases not matched to a gene: 11.

The chain uses TRBV4-1 and TRBJ2-1; 10 bases are a match to TRBD1. The junction had 2 bases not matched to a gene; V was cut back by 1 base and J by 5 bases. This CDR3 contains 15 residues. Germline V gives CDR1 MGHRA, CDR2 YSYEKL. The CDR3 region has the DNA TGCGCCAGCAGCCAAGCCGGGACAGGGGACAATGAGCAGTTCTTC. Its translation is CASSQAGTGDNEQFF.

The genes are TRBV11-2 and TRBJ2-1; 8 bases are shared with TRBD2. The CDR3 totals 16 residues. V lost 5 bases and J lost 4; bases outside the gene matches: 10. The germline gives CDR1 SGHAT, CDR2 FQNNGV. This CDR3 is CASSVPLAEIYNEQFF. In nucleotides, the CDR3 is TGTGCCAGCAGCGTACCACTAGCGGAGATATACAATGAGCAGTTCTTC.

The J gene is TRBJ2-1, the V gene TRBV29-1; D possibly corresponds to TRBD2 (6 bases). The CDR3 totals 13 residues. CDR1 SQVTM and CDR2 ANQGSEA come from the germline V gene. Trimming left V 7 bases short and J 10 bases short, with 20 bases between. Written as DNA, the CDR3 is TGCAGCGCCGCGGGGTGGCCTGGGGTCGAGCAGTTCTTC. Residues: CSAAGWPGVEQFF.

The rearrangement uses TRBV12-3 or TRBV12-4 and TRBJ1-2; D not resolved. V was clipped by 5 bases and J by 7 bases, with 14 bases between them. The CDR3 contains 13 residues. CDR3 amino acids: CASSVAGGTGYTF. The CDR3 DNA reads TGTGCCAGCAGTGTGGCAGGCGGCACTGGCTACACCTTC.

This clonotype showed up just a few times. The V gene is TRBV27, the J gene TRBJ2-7; 9 bases align to TRBD2. The V gene end was trimmed by 3 bases and the J gene end by 4 bases; junction bases not matched to a gene: 4. Germline V gene lookup returns CDR1 MNHEY and CDR2 SMNVEV (reference sequence). The CDR3 covers 14 residues. CDR3 nucleotide sequence: TGTGCCAGCAGTTTGCGTAGCGGGAGATACGAGCAGTACTTC. Translating it yields CASSLRSGRYEQYF.

This sequence joins TRBV10-3 and TRBJ2-5, with 9 bases that match TRBD2. V shed 3 bases and J 3 bases; nucleotides not matched to a gene: 2. The germline V gene encodes CDR1 ENHRY and CDR2 SYGVKD. The CDR3 is 14 amino acids. CDR3 DNA: TGTGCCATCAGTGAAAAGCGGGGGGAAGAGACCCAGTACTTC. As protein: CAISEKRGEETQYF.

This sequence joins TRBV3-1 and TRBJ1-2; D is undetermined. The CDR3 is made up of 12 amino acids. CDR1 and CDR2 (germline): LGHDT, YNNKEL (reference sequence). V gave up 4 bases and J gave up 6 bases, with 9 bases separating them. The CDR3: CASSRVDDGYTF. The CDR3 DNA sequence: TGTGCCAGCAGCCGGGTGGACGATGGCTACACCTTC.

The rearrangement links TRBV27 to TRBJ2-7; possibly TRBD2 for D (5 bases). V gave up 3 bases and J gave up 3 bases, with 12 bases separating them. The germline V gene has CDR1 MNHEY and CDR2 SMNVEV (reference sequence). The CDR3 runs 14 residues. The CDR3 protein is CASSFYAADYEQYF. The CDR3 region has the DNA TGTGCCAGCAGTTTTTACGCAGCGGACTACGAGCAGTACTTC.

This chain joins TRBV6-1 and TRBJ2-7; a weak D match, TRBD1 (6 bases). V shed 4 bases and J shed 4 bases, with 14 bases lying between them. The CDR3 has 14 residues. The V gene's germline CDR1 is MNHNS and CDR2 SASEGT. The CDR3 loop is CASSVGDIQYEQYF. In nucleotides, the CDR3 is TGTGCCAGCAGTGTAGGGGACATACAATACGAGCAGTACTTC.

This chain joins TRBV7-3 and TRBJ2-1; D ambiguous. Germline V gene sequence: CDR1 SGHTA, CDR2 FQGTGA. The CDR3 totals 14 residues. The V end was cut by 0 bases, the J end by 6 bases, with 9 bases between. CDR3 residues: CASSLTPAGNEQFF. Here the CDR3 DNA reads TGTGCCAGCAGCTTAACGCCGGCCGGCAATGAGCAGTTCTTC. The variable domain in full, with the rest retrieved from reference TRBV7-3 and TRBJ2-1, is GAGVSQTPSNKVTEKGKYVELRCDPISGHTALYWYRQSLGQGPEFLIYFQGTGAADDSGLPNDRFFAVRPEGSVSTLKIQRTERGDSAVYLCASSLTPAGNEQFFGPGTRLTVL.

This chain links TRBV5-1 with TRBJ1-2; D remains ambiguous. The CDR3 is 14 residues long. Trimming took 1 base from V and 7 from J, leaving 14 bases between them. From germline, CDR1 is SGHRS and CDR2 YFSETQ. CDR3 residues: CASSLIPDMCGYTF. DNA for the CDR3: TGCGCCAGCAGCTTGATTCCCGACATGTGTGGCTACACCTTC.

Regarding this clonotype: With a much larger clone just one base away, this may be a read error. V is TRBV20-1 and J is TRBJ2-3, with D hard to call. CDR3 size: 13 residues. Germline V CDR1 and CDR2: DFQATT, SNEGSKA (reference sequence). CDR3 DNA sequence: TGCAGTGCTAGAATCCCGGACGCAGATACGCGGTATTTT. It yields the protein CSARIPDADTRYF.

This clonotype was seen a single time. The chain couples TRBV6-4 to TRBJ2-3; D not certain. Trimming cost V 0 bases and J 0 bases, with 10 bases left between them. Germline V gene lookup returns CDR1 MRHNA and CDR2 SNTAGT. The CDR3 is 16 residues long. The CDR3 bases are TGTGCCAGCAGTGACTCCCCAGGCCTTAGCACAGATACGCAGTATTTT. Amino acids: CASSDSPGLSTDTQYF.